Listed here are 31 T cell receptor beta chains from one sample, sequenced in a study of beta chain features in type 1 diabetes. Study-wide findings and caveats: For Type 1 diabetes patients, all four CD4+ subsets carried TCRB CDR3s that were moderately but significantly shorter.

The antigens these receptors bind are not known. The isolated RNA, all of it, was reverse transcribed, so expressed TCRB transcripts were what got sequenced. Data came from immunoSEQ multiplex PCR; TCRdb stores just in-frame clones and leaves some out. In the table there are over 650,000 clones, about 14% of which are singletons. The sequenced sample was naive CD4+ T cells from blood. The receptors originated from a man aged 18 to 29 with type 1 diabetes.

A remark on this clone: With a much larger clone just one base away, this may be a read error. Additional DNA sequences in this sample encode the identical CDR3. The genes are TRBV7-3 and TRBJ2-3; D uncertain. Germline assignment: CDR1 SGHTA and CDR2 FQGTGA. This CDR3 region has 11 residues. The V end was cut by 4 bases, the J end by 4 bases, with 3 bases between. This CDR3 reads CASSSSDTQYF. The DNA of the CDR3 is TGTGCCAGCAGCTCCTCAGATACGCAGTATTTT. Filled out from reference TRBV7-3 and TRBJ2-3, the complete variable domain reads GAGVSQTPSNKVTEKGKYVELRCDPISGHTALYWYRQSLGQGPEFLIYFQGTGAADDSGLPNDRFFAVRPEGSVSTLKIQRTERGDSAVYLCASSSSDTQYFGPGTRLTVL.

This clone showed up just a few times. The V call is TRBV30, the J call TRBJ2-3; 7 nucleotides match TRBD2. The CDR3 has 13 amino acids. The V gene's germline CDR1 is GTSNPN and CDR2 SVGIG (reference sequence). CDR3 amino acids: CARENMIADTQYF. In DNA, the CDR3 is TGTGCGCGGGAGAACATGATCGCAGATACGCAGTATTTT.

In the case of this clone: The identical CDR3 is also encoded by other nucleotide sequences in the sample. The V gene is TRBV5-1, the J gene TRBJ2-3, with TRBD2 matching over 11 bases. Germline loops: CDR1 SGHRS, CDR2 YFSETQ. This CDR3 region has 15 residues. J lost 4 bases, V lost 0 bases, and 1 base had no gene match. This chain's CDR3 is CASSLAGLAADTQYF. In nucleotides, the CDR3 is TGCGCCAGCAGCTTGGCGGGACTAGCGGCAGATACGCAGTATTTT.

The chain couples TRBV2 to TRBJ2-1; D perhaps matches TRBD2 (6 bases). The CDR3 totals 18 residues. The V end was cut by 5 bases, the J end by 4 bases, with 24 bases between. Germline values: CDR1 SNHLY, CDR2 FYNNEI. The CDR3 nucleotides read TGTGCCAGCAGTCACACTACCACCGGGACTCAGCGGTACAATGAGCAGTTCTTC. Its protein product is CASSHTTTGTQRYNEQFF.

This clone was detected only a few times. V and J are TRBV30 and TRBJ1-5; 7 positions agree with TRBD1. This CDR3 comprises 14 residues. The V segment lost 3 bases and the J segment 6 bases; nucleotides outside the gene matches: 8. Germline V CDR1 and CDR2: GTSNPN, SVGIG (reference sequence). The CDR3 DNA sequence: TGTGCCTGGAGCCAATATCAGGGGGGTCAGCCCCAGCATTTT. Translating it yields CAWSQYQGGQPQHF.

This clone was seen more than once but under ten times. CDR3 sequence: CASSSSGNLTYNEQFF. CDR3 DNA sequence: TGTGCCAGCAGCTCAAGCGGGAACTTAACTTACAATGAGCAGTTCTTC. The rearrangement uses TRBV11-2 and TRBJ2-1, with 7 bases aligning to TRBD2. Trimming at V came to 4 bases and at J to 4 bases, leaving 10 bases not matched to a gene. CDR3 length equals 16 residues. Germline-derived CDR1 and CDR2 are SGHAT and FQNNGV.

This clone appeared once. The chain couples TRBV21-1 to TRBJ1-2; the table gives TRBD1 as D, unverified against the DNA. TRBV21-1 is given as a pseudogene. The CDR3 consists of 15 residues. Here the CDR3 reads CASRRLVPHQGGYTF. The CDR3 DNA reads as TGTGCCAGCCGAAGGTTGGTACCGCACCAGGGTGGCTACACCTTC.

The sample holds a few counts of this clone. The chain employs TRBV6-4 and TRBJ1-6; TRBD1 matches 7 bases. Germline V lookup: CDR1 MRHNA, CDR2 SNTAGT. The V segment lost 5 bases and the J segment 2 bases; nucleotides outside the gene matches: 6. The CDR3 loop spans 16 amino acids. This chain's CDR3 is CASSLQGMTYNSPLHF. Here the CDR3 DNA reads TGTGCCAGCAGTCTACAGGGGATGACCTATAATTCACCCCTCCACTTT.

The gene calls are TRBV7-2 and TRBJ2-6; weak D call: TRBD2 (5 bases). The CDR3 sequence is 15 residues long. Germline V gene sequence: CDR1 SGHTA, CDR2 FQGNSA. The V end was cut by 8 bases, the J end by 0 bases, with 11 bases between. CDR3 sequence: CASAVRGSGANVLTF. The CDR3 DNA follows: TGTGCCAGCGCAGTCCGGGGCTCTGGGGCCAACGTCCTGACTTTC.

The DNA for the CDR3 is TGTGCCAGCAGTCTTGAAGCGGAGCAGTTCTTC. This gives the protein CASSLEAEQFF. The chain employs TRBV6-5 and TRBJ2-1; no definite D call. CDR3 length: 11 amino acids. V dropped 5 bases and J dropped 10 bases, with 9 bases sitting between them. The germline V gene has CDR1 MNHEY and CDR2 SVGAGI.

The CDR3 protein is CASSLVAGNYGYTF. In DNA form, the CDR3 reads TGTGCCAGCAGTTTAGTCGCAGGGAACTATGGCTACACCTTC. This chain uses TRBV27 with TRBJ1-2, with D possibly TRBD1 on 5 matching bases. Trimming stripped 2 bases from V and 2 bases from J, with 9 bases between. This CDR3 is 14 amino acids long. The germline gives CDR1 MNHEY, CDR2 SMNVEV (reference sequence).

The chain links TRBV2 to TRBJ2-7, with a tentative D call TRBD1 (5 bases). The CDR3 covers 11 residues. V was cut by 8 bases and J by 4 bases, with 9 bases left in between. CDR1 and CDR2 from the germline V gene are SNHLY and FYNNEI. The DNA for the CDR3 is TGTGCCAGCGGGGCGAGTTACGAGCAGTACTTC. Translation: CASGASYEQYF.

This chain links TRBV7-2 with TRBJ1-6, with 8 bases aligning to TRBD1. The V and J ends lost 4 bases and 7 bases, in that order; junction bases with no gene match: 9. This CDR3 has 16 amino acids. CDR1 is SGHTA, CDR2 FQGNSA, per germline. The chain's CDR3 is CASSSPGTGANSPLHF. CDR3 DNA: TGTGCCAGCAGCTCCCCCGGGACAGGCGCAAATTCACCCCTCCACTTT.

This clone was recorded a few times. The chain is built from TRBV6-6 and TRBJ2-5, with D unclear. In germline, CDR1 is MNHNY, CDR2 SVGAGI (reference sequence). V was shortened by 5 bases and J by 5 bases, with 15 bases between the two germline ends. The CDR3 extends over 14 amino acids. CDR3 bases: TGTGCCAGCAGTGAGACGTCTCCGTGGGAGACCCAGTACTTC. This gives the protein CASSETSPWETQYF.

This clone was seen once. The chain combines TRBV9 with TRBJ1-6; TRBD1 matches 9 bases. The CDR3 contains 15 residues. The germline CDR1 and CDR2 sequences are SGDLS and YYNGEE. Trimming removed 3 bases from V and 8 bases from J; junction bases left unmatched: 6. The CDR3, as DNA: TGTGCCAGCAGCGCCGGGACAGGGTCCCATTCACCCCTCCACTTT. As protein: CASSAGTGSHSPLHF.

This clone appeared a few times. This chain links TRBV18 with TRBJ2-7; D uncertain. CDR1 and CDR2 from the germline V gene are KGHSH and LQKENI. With 3 bases removed from V and 1 base from J, the gap between germline ends came to 7 bases. This CDR3 comprises 13 residues. The CDR3 DNA sequence: TGTGCCAGCTCACCGCGACGGTCCTACGAGCAGTACTTC. This sequence encodes CASSPRRSYEQYF. The full variable domain, in which reference TRBV18 and TRBJ2-7 provide the parts outside the CDR3, is NAGVMQNPRHLVRRRGQEARLRCSPMKGHSHVYWYRQLPEEGLKFMVYLQKENIIDESGMPKERFSAEFPKEGPSILRIQQVVRGDSAAYFCASSPRRSYEQYFGPGTRLTVT.

The CDR3 reads CASSTTSNQPQHF. The CDR3 region has the DNA TGTGCCAGTAGCACTACCAGCAATCAGCCCCAGCATTTT. The chain carries TRBV19 and TRBJ1-5; D is ambiguous. Trimming shortened V by 6 bases and J by 1 base, and 7 bases separated the two germline ends. Germline V gene lookup returns CDR1 LNHDA and CDR2 SQIVND (reference sequence). The CDR3 is 13 amino acids.

In this sample, this clone turned up a few times. The rearrangement joins TRBV9 to TRBJ1-3; 7 bases fit TRBD1. Germline CDR1 is SGDLS and CDR2 is YYNGEE. J gave up 3 bases and V 3 bases, and 9 bases lay outside the gene matches. This CDR3 has 16 amino acids. Written as DNA, the CDR3 is TGTGCCAGCAGCGGAGACCCGTCAGGGGGTGGAAACACCATATATTTT. It codes for CASSGDPSGGGNTIYF.

A few counts support this clone. The chain combines TRBV5-1 with TRBJ1-5; the D gene is possibly TRBD1 (5 bases). Germline V gene lookup returns CDR1 SGHRS and CDR2 YFSETQ. The V end was cut by 6 bases, the J end by 7 bases, with 17 bases between. The length of the CDR3 is 14 residues. The CDR3 here is CASTPQPGGQPQHF. The CDR3 DNA is TGCGCCAGCACCCCACAACCGGGGGGACAGCCCCAGCATTTT.

The genes are TRBV6-5 and TRBJ1-1; D is uncertain. Trimming cost V 0 bases and J 11 bases, with 22 bases left between them. CDR1 MNHEY and CDR2 SVGAGI come from the germline V gene. The CDR3 sequence is 16 residues long. In DNA, the CDR3 is TGTGCCAGCAGTTACTCGACGACGGCTGCTAGGGTTTTGGCTTTCTTT. Translated: CASSYSTTAARVLAFF.

This clone came up a few times. The chain couples TRBV4-3 to TRBJ2-3; TRBD2 matches at 9 bases. The germline gives CDR1 LGHNA, CDR2 YSLEER. Trimming removed 3 bases from V and 5 bases from J; junction bases left unmatched: 9. This CDR3 region has 16 residues. As DNA, the CDR3 is TGCGCCAGCAGCCATATAGGCGGGGGGGCCGGAGATACGCAGTATTTT. Its translation: CASSHIGGGAGDTQYF.

The chain carries TRBV6-1 and TRBJ2-5, with 10 bases matching TRBD2. The V gene end was trimmed by 7 bases and the J gene end by 3 bases; junction bases not matched to a gene: 8. CDR3 length: 15 residues. CDR1 MNHNS and CDR2 SASEGT come from the germline V gene. The CDR3 protein is CASTMSGTSEETQYF. The CDR3 DNA reads TGTGCCAGCACCATGTCCGGGACTAGCGAAGAGACCCAGTACTTC.

This clone has a handful of counts. The chain links TRBV9 to TRBJ2-2; TRBD2 matches 7 bases. The CDR3 runs to 16 residues. Unmatched junction bases numbered 10, after V lost 5 bases and J lost 3 bases. The germline V gene has CDR1 SGDLS and CDR2 YYNGEE. The CDR3 DNA follows: TGTGCCAGCAGTCCTACTAGCGCGGGGGACACCGGGGAGCTGTTTTTT. This sequence encodes CASSPTSAGDTGELFF. The whole variable domain, filled in from reference TRBV9 and TRBJ2-2, reads DSGVTQTPKHLITATGQRVTLRCSPRSGDLSVYWYQQSLDQGLQFLIQYYNGEERAKGNILERFSAQQFPDLHSELNLSSLELGDSALYFCASSPTSAGDTGELFFGEGSRLTVL.

The chain carries TRBV2 and TRBJ2-1; TRBD2 aligns across 14 bases. Germline values: CDR1 SNHLY, CDR2 FYNNEI. The CDR3 extends over 17 amino acids. V lost 7 bases and J lost 1; bases outside the gene matches: 6. CDR3 bases: TGTGCCAGCAAGGAGACTAGCGGGAGGGTATCCTACAATGAGCAGTTCTTC. Encoded protein: CASKETSGRVSYNEQFF.

V gene TRBV7-2 combines with J gene TRBJ2-5, with D tentatively TRBD1 or TRBD2 (5 bases each). The V end was cut by 4 bases, the J end by 5 bases, with 20 bases between. The germline CDR1 and CDR2 sequences are SGHTA and FQGNSA. The CDR3 has 16 amino acids. CDR3 loop: CASSSVVGALRETQYF. The DNA for the CDR3 is TGTGCCAGCAGCTCCGTCGTCGGGGCATTGAGGGAGACCCAGTACTTC.

The chain has TRBV2 and TRBJ2-7; TRBD2 matches 13 bases. Germline trimming cut 6 bases from V and 2 bases from J; bases unmatched to any gene: 4. This CDR3 is built from 15 residues. Germline V CDR1 and CDR2: SNHLY, FYNNEI. The CDR3 loop is CASRGGTSGTYEQYF. DNA of the CDR3: TGTGCCAGCAGGGGGGGGACTAGCGGGACCTACGAGCAGTACTTC.

The rearrangement uses TRBV4-3 and TRBJ2-3, with TRBD2 matching over 7 bases. The germline gives CDR1 LGHNA, CDR2 YSLEER. This CDR3 has 16 residues. V dropped 0 bases and J dropped 0; count of bases not matched to a gene: 3. In DNA, the CDR3 is TGCGCCAGCAGCCAAGAGACTAGCCTGAGCACAGATACGCAGTATTTT. Its translation: CASSQETSLSTDTQYF.

V gene TRBV25-1 combines with J gene TRBJ2-2; 7 bases are shared with TRBD1. With 10 bases clipped from V and 0 bases from J, the junction kept 2 bases outside the gene matches. Germline assignment: CDR1 MGHDK and CDR2 SYGVNS. CDR3 size: 13 residues. The CDR3 DNA reads as TGTGCCATACAGGGGTCGAACACCGGGGAGCTGTTTTTT. Translating gives CAIQGSNTGELFF.

The chain couples TRBV28 to TRBJ2-7; D unclear. Trimming cost V 8 bases and J 0 bases, with 11 bases left between them. This CDR3 contains 13 residues. Germline values: CDR1 MDHEN, CDR2 SYDVKM. CDR3 nucleotide sequence: TGTGCCAGCTTTTCATGGAGCTCCTACGAGCAGTACTTC. Translation: CASFSWSSYEQYF. The variable domain in full, with the rest retrieved from reference TRBV28 and TRBJ2-7, is DVKVTQSSRYLVKRTGEKVFLECVQDMDHENMFWYRQDPGLGLRLIYFSYDVKMKEKGDIPEGYSVSREKKERFSLILESASTNQTSMYLCASFSWSSYEQYFGPGTRLTVT.

The rearrangement joins TRBV7-2 to TRBJ2-5, with 13 positions matching TRBD2. The V and J ends lost 5 bases and 5 bases, in that order; junction bases with no gene match: 5. In germline, CDR1 is SGHTA, CDR2 FQGNSA. This CDR3 contains 15 residues. As DNA, the CDR3 is TGTGCCAGCAGCGTGACTAGCGGGGGGATGGAGACCCAGTACTTC. Its translation is CASSVTSGGMETQYF.

CDR3 sequence reads: CASSRTSGDSYNEQFF. CDR3 in DNA: TGTGCCAGCAGCCGGACTAGCGGGGACTCCTACAATGAGCAGTTCTTC. The rearrangement links TRBV4-2 to TRBJ2-1; 12 nucleotides agree with TRBD2. From germline, CDR1 is LGHNA and CDR2 YNFKEQ. The junction had 1 base not matched to a gene; V was cut back by 4 bases and J by 0 bases. The CDR3 length is 16 residues.